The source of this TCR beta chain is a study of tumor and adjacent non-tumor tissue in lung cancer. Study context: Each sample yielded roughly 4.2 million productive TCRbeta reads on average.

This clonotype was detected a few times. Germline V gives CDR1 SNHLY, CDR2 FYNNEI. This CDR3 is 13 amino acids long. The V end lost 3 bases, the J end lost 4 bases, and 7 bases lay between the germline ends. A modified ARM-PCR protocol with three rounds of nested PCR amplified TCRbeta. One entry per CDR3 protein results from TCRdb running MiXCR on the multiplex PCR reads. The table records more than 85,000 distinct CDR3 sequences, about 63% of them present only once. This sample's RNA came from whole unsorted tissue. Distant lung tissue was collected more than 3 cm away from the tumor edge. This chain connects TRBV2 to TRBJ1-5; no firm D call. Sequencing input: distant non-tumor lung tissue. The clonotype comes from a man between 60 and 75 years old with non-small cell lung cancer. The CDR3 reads CASSDLQNQPQHF. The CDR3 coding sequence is TGTGCCAGCAGTGACCTACAGAATCAGCCCCAGCATTTT.